The sequence of this T cell receptor (beta chain) was determined in a study of Graves' ophthalmopathy and Graves' hyperthyroidism. At least ten counts were recorded for this clonotype. The CDR3 is made up of 14 amino acids. V shed 3 bases and J shed 5 bases, with 13 bases lying between them. CDR1 is MNHEY, CDR2 SMNVEV, per germline (reference sequence). The authors amplified TCR beta CDR3 regions from RNA transcripts. Following a first-round RT-PCR that used HTBI primers, a second-round multiplex PCR was carried out. One entry per CDR3 protein, called by TCRdb with MiXCR from the multiplex PCR reads. The data show approximately 210,000 distinct CDR3 sequences, around a fifth seen once.

The source material was peripheral blood. This rearrangement joins TRBV27 to TRBJ1-1; possibly TRBD1 for D (5 bases). The source of this sequence is a woman aged 50 to 60 with Graves' ophthalmopathy. CDR3 residues: CASSLSGRRTEAFF. The CDR3 bases are TGTGCCAGCAGTTTGTCAGGGAGGAGAACTGAAGCTTTCTTT.